These 11 T cell receptor beta chains share one sample of origin, sequenced in a study of cytotoxic CD8 clonotypes in ibrutinib-treated CLL (dated by TCRdb to the early 2020s). The library was prepared using the immunoSEQ multiplex PCR assay. TCRdb limited this immuneACCESS table to in-frame rearrangements with V and J called. A share of clones is missing; checked studies link under half to unresolved V genes, and the rest is unexplained. The sample profile shows about 310,000 clones; 80% of them were found once. 6.7% of the sample lies in the top ten. The sample here was PBMCs, taken before ibrutinib treatment. Source of these receptors: a human donor with chronic lymphocytic leukemia.

The sample holds one count of this clone. The genes are TRBV7-8 and TRBJ2-2, with TRBD2 matching over 12 bases. The junction had 15 bases not matched to a gene; V was cut back by 5 bases and J by 5 bases. Looked up from germline, CDR1 is SGHVS and CDR2 is FQNEAQ. The CDR3 has 19 residues. The CDR3 spells CASSPPGLAGGPETGELFF. CDR3 coding DNA: TGTGCCAGCAGCCCTCCAGGGCTAGCGGGAGGGCCAGAGACCGGGGAGCTGTTTTTT.

This clone was seen once. This sequence joins TRBV7-2 and TRBJ2-1, with 7 positions matching TRBD2. This CDR3 is built from 17 residues. The ends lost 0 bases at V and 6 bases at J; junction bases unmatched: 11. Germline V CDR1 and CDR2: SGHTA, FQGNSA. The CDR3 DNA is TGTGCCAGCAGCTTAGCGCCCCCGGGAGGCCCCGCCAATGAGCAGTTCTTC. Protein: CASSLAPPGGPANEQFF.

Only one count was recorded for this clone. The chain couples TRBV28 to TRBJ2-1, with 14 bases that match TRBD2. The CDR3 length is 15 residues. Germline V lookup: CDR1 MDHEN, CDR2 SYDVKM. J lost 9 bases, V lost 6 bases, and 7 bases had no gene match. The CDR3 nucleotides read TGTGCCAGCAGCCTTGGACTAGCGGGAGGACCTGAGCAGTTCTTC. Protein: CASSLGLAGGPEQFF.

Remarks on this clone: One end of the junction is discordant with germline, which a read error may explain. The chain uses TRBV4-1 and TRBJ2-1; 9 bases match TRBD2. The CDR3 sequence is 16 residues long. The germline V gene has CDR1 MGHRA and CDR2 YSYEKL. CDR3 residues: CASGQEEAGGVNEQFF. Here the CDR3 DNA reads TGCGCCAGCGGCCAAGAGGAGGCGGGAGGGGTCAATGAGCAGTTCTTC.

CDR3 residues: CASSTRKGNRTCEKLFF. DNA of the CDR3: TGTGCCAGCAGCACGAGAAAGGGGAACCGGACATGTGAAAAACTGTTTTTT. The V call is TRBV21-1, the J call TRBJ1-4; the D call TRBD1 from the table was never checked on the DNA. TRBV21-1 is a pseudogene locus. The CDR3 covers 17 residues.

This chain uses TRBV28 with TRBJ1-5, with D possibly matching TRBD1 (5 bases). The CDR3 spans 12 residues. The V end lost 6 bases, the J end lost 4 bases, and 7 bases lay between the germline ends. Germline CDR1 reads MDHEN; CDR2 reads SYDVKM. The CDR3 DNA reads as TGTGCCAGCAGCCGACAGAATCAGCCCCAGCATTTT. Translation: CASSRQNQPQHF.

This chain uses TRBV5-1 with TRBJ1-1, with TRBD1 as a possible D gene (6 bases). Per the germline V gene, CDR1 is SGHRS and CDR2 is YFSETQ. CDR3 length equals 11 residues. Trimming removed 5 bases at V and 8 bases at J, with 10 bases between. CDR3 residues: CASSQQGEAFF. The CDR3 nucleotides are TGCGCCAGCAGTCAACAGGGAGAAGCTTTCTTT.

The chain recombines TRBV19 with TRBJ2-3; a weak D match, TRBD1 (6 bases). Germline CDR1 LNHDA, CDR2 SQIVND (reference sequence). V was cut by 2 bases and J by 4 bases, with 10 bases left in between. The CDR3 totals 14 residues. The CDR3 sequence: CASSITGLADTQYF. The CDR3 nucleotides are TGTGCCAGTAGTATAACAGGGTTAGCAGATACGCAGTATTTT.

The chain recombines TRBV19 with TRBJ2-1, with 11 positions matching TRBD2. The V and J ends lost 1 base and 8 bases, in that order; junction bases with no gene match: 4. This CDR3 has 15 residues. Germline V gives CDR1 LNHDA, CDR2 SQIVND (reference sequence). Here the CDR3 DNA reads TGTGCCAGTAGTATAGGTAGCGGGAGGGCCGATGAGCAGTTCTTC. Translated: CASSIGSGRADEQFF.

This clone was picked up one time. The chain recombines TRBV4-3 with TRBJ1-2, with TRBD1 identical over 11 bases. The CDR3 sequence is 19 residues long. J was trimmed by 3 bases and V by 5 bases; bases with no gene match: 17. Germline values: CDR1 LGHNA, CDR2 YSLEER. CDR3 bases: TGCGCCAGCAGCTCCCAACCCGGACAGGGGGCCGATGGGGACTATGGCTACACCTTC. Its translation: CASSSQPGQGADGDYGYTF.

V usage is TRBV19 and J usage is TRBJ1-5, with D perhaps matching TRBD1 (6 bases). V lost 3 bases to trimming and J lost 7 bases, with 13 bases between them. The CDR3 length is 14 residues. Per the germline V gene, CDR1 is LNHDA and CDR2 is SQIVND (reference sequence). DNA for the CDR3: TGTGCCAGTAGTATTGGGGGGGCTGGGCAGCCCCAGCATTTT. It encodes CASSIGGAGQPQHF.